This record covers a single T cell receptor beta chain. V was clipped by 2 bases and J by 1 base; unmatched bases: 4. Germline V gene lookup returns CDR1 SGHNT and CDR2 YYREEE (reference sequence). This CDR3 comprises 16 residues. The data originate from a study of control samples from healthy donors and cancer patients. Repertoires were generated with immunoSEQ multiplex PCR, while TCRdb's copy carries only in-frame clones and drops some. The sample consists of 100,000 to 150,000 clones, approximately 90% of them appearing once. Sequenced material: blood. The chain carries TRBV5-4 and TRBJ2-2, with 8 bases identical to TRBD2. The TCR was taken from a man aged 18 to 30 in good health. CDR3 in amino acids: CASSLLAGGNTGELFF. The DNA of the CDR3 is TGTGCCAGCAGCTTACTGGCGGGGGGGAACACCGGGGAGCTGTTTTTT. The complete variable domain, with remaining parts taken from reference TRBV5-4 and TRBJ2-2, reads ETGVTQSPTHLIKTRGQQVTLRCSSQSGHNTVSWYQQALGQGPQFIFQYYREEENGRGNFPPRFSGLQFPNYSSELNVNALELDDSALYLCASSLLAGGNTGELFFGEGSRLTVL.